Listed below are T cell receptor beta chains from one sample, sequenced in a study of blood T cell repertoires in COVID-19. Clones were sequenced by immunoSEQ multiplex PCR, and TCRdb holds only the in-frame ones, with some missing. The repertoire holds some 200,000 clones, with roughly nine tenths as singletons. The sequencing sample was made of PBMCs or T cells enriched from blood (not recorded which). These receptors were collected from a woman aged 18-29 years who had recovered from COVID-19. The CDR3 runs from the conserved cysteine through the conserved F or W. The order of the fields is clone size, D gene, V gene, J gene, CDR3 DNA, CDR3 protein. The D gene is left open where the match is weak. The size entry is marked missing in some rows and otherwise reads once, few, many or a size class.

>NA|NA|TRBV5-5|TRBJ1-1
TGTGCCAGCAGCTTGTCCCCCAGGAACACTGAAGCTTTCTTT
CASSLSPRNTEAFF
>NA|TRBD1|TRBV28|TRBJ1-5
TGTGCCAGCAGTAGCGGACAGGCCAATCAGCCCCAGCATTTT
CASSSGQANQPQHF
>NA|NA|TRBV21-1|TRBJ1-5
TGTGCCAGCAGCAAAGGTAAGGATGGGAGCCTCAATCAGCCCCAGCATTTT
CASSKGKDGSLNQPQHF
>NA|NA|TRBV28|TRBJ2-2
TGTGCCAGCAGTTGGGGCGCGAACACCGGGGAGCTGTTTTTT
CASSWGANTGELFF
>NA|NA|TRBV6-5|TRBJ2-1
TGTGCCAGCAGGATCCGGGACAATGAGCAGTTCTTC
CASRIRDNEQFF
>few|NA|TRBV2|TRBJ1-2
TGTGCCAGCAGTGAAACTCCAGGGCTGTTTGGCTACACCTTC
CASSETPGLFGYTF
>NA|NA|TRBV29-1|TRBJ1-6
TGCAGCGTTAAAGAGACCTCAAGCCTGGGCGATTCACCCCTCCACTTT
CSVKETSSLGDSPLHF
>NA|TRBD2|TRBV3-1/TRBV3-2|TRBJ2-2
TGTGCCAGCAGCCAACAGGGGACTAGCGGGGAGCTGTTTTTT
CASSQQGTSGELFF
>NA|NA|TRBV19|TRBJ2-3
TGTGCCAGTAGTATCCCCAGGGTTTTAAGTACGCAGTATTTT
CASSIPRVLSTQYF
>NA|NA|TRBV5-6|TRBJ2-7
TGTGCCAGCAGCCACAGGGACCTAGGGCTGGAGCAGTACTTC
CASSHRDLGLEQYF
>NA|TRBD1|TRBV28|TRBJ2-3
TGTGCCAGCAGGAGTACAGGGGGCTCGAGCACAGATACGCAGTATTTT
CASRSTGGSSTDTQYF
>NA|TRBD1|TRBV15|TRBJ1-1
TGTGCCACCAGCAGATCCCCGGGACAGAAGGCTTTCTTT
CATSRSPGQKAFF
>NA|TRBD1|TRBV6-1|TRBJ1-6
TGTGCCAGCAGGGAAAGACAGGGACTCGGTTCACCCCTCCACTTT
CASRERQGLGSPLHF
>NA|NA|TRBV19|TRBJ2-1
TGTGCCAGTAGTATCACTAGCACAGGCTCCTACAATGAGCAGTTCTTC
CASSITSTGSYNEQFF
>NA|NA|TRBV5-1|TRBJ2-7
TGCGCCAGCAGCTTGAGGGGCCCGGATTACGAGCAGTACTTC
CASSLRGPDYEQYF
>few|TRBD1|TRBV25-1|TRBJ2-6
TGTGCCAGCAGTGCTACAGGGGCTGGGGCCAACGTCCTGACTTTC
CASSATGAGANVLTF
>NA|TRBD1|TRBV12-5|TRBJ1-1
TGTGCTAGTGGTTTCGACAGGGGGGAAGCTTTCTTT
CASGFDRGEAFF
>NA|NA|TRBV3-1/TRBV3-2|TRBJ1-6
TGTGCCAGCAGCCAAGGTGAGGGATCACCCCTCCACTTT
CASSQGEGSPLHF
>NA|NA|TRBV30|TRBJ2-2
TGTGCCTGGAGTGGGAGCGGTTGGACCGGGGAGCTGTTTTTT
CAWSGSGWTGELFF
>once|TRBD1|TRBV5-8|TRBJ1-5
TGTGCCAGCAGCACGGGGACAGTAAGCAATCAGCCCCAGCATTTT
CASSTGTVSNQPQHF
>NA|NA|TRBV7-9|TRBJ1-3
TGTGCCAGCAGCTTTCAACAGCCTGGAAACACCATATATTTT
CASSFQQPGNTIYF
>NA|NA|TRBV7-9|TRBJ2-2
TGTGCCAGCAGCTTACCAGGGCGCGGCACCGGGGAGCTGTTTTTT
CASSLPGRGTGELFF
>NA|NA|TRBV24-1|TRBJ2-5
TGTGCCACCAGTGATTTGACAGGGTTGGTCCAAGAGACCCAGTACTTC
CATSDLTGLVQETQYF
>NA|TRBD1|TRBV4-1|TRBJ2-1
TGCGCCAGCAGAGCGACAGGGGGCCTGAATGAGCAGTTCTTC
CASRATGGLNEQFF
>NA|TRBD1|TRBV3-1/TRBV3-2|TRBJ2-1
TGTGCCAGCAGCCAGGGACAGCAGATCTACAATGAGCAGTTCTTC
CASSQGQQIYNEQFF
>NA|TRBD2|TRBV13|TRBJ2-3
TGTGCCAGCAGCCTGGGGGGGAGGACAGATACGCAGTATTTT
CASSLGGRTDTQYF
>once|TRBD1|TRBV4-1|TRBJ2-7
TGCGCCAGCAGCCAAAAGGGACAGGGGTACGAGCAGTACTTC
CASSQKGQGYEQYF